This T cell receptor (beta chain) was profiled in a study of cytomegalovirus exposure and HLA in healthy donors. Study-wide points: The study recorded 160 or so TCR beta chains that were cytomegalovirus-associated.

Method: immunoSEQ multiplex PCR; TCRdb's copy keeps in-frame clones and lacks some. There are 100,000 to 150,000 clones in the sample; about 90% occur only once, and 1.4% to 1.5% lies in the top ten. This clone was observed once. Its target is not known. Sequencing was performed on PBMCs. The receptor was derived from a man between 25 and 39 years old in good health and CMV-seronegative.

The CDR3 here is CASSYTDRAYEQYF. As DNA, the CDR3 is TGTGCCAGTAGTTACACCGACAGGGCCTACGAGCAGTACTTC. The rearrangement uses TRBV19 and TRBJ2-7; TRBD1 matches 7 bases. Germline lookup yields CDR1 LNHDA and CDR2 SQIVND (reference sequence). The CDR3 sequence is 14 residues long. V lost 5 bases, J lost 2 bases, and 6 bases stayed unmatched. Supplemented by reference TRBV19 and TRBJ2-7, the full variable domain reads DGGITQSPKYLFRKEGQNVTLSCEQNLNHDAMYWYRQDPGQGLRLIYYSQIVNDFQKGDIAEGYSVSREKKESFPLTVTSAQKNPTAFYLCASSYTDRAYEQYFGPGTRLTVT.